The 26 T cell receptor beta chains below all came from one sample that was sequenced in a study of T cells in Graves' hyperthyroidism and ophthalmopathy. TCR beta CDR3 sequences were amplified from RNA transcripts. When the TCR CDR3 underwent first-round RT-PCR, the HTBI primer set was used. One entry per CDR3 protein results from TCRdb running MiXCR on the multiplex PCR reads. The table lists roughly 630,000 distinct CDR3 sequences, approximately 14% of them singletons. The specimen was blood. The source is a woman younger than 45 with Graves' hyperthyroidism.

Many counts were recorded for this clonotype. This sequence joins TRBV27 and TRBJ2-7; 12 positions agree with TRBD2. Losses at the gene ends were 7 bases for V and 3 bases for J; bases not matched to a gene: 10. The CDR3 runs to 16 residues. The V gene's germline CDR1 is MNHEY and CDR2 SMNVEV (reference sequence). The CDR3: CASNLRGLAGVYEQYF. The CDR3 bases are TGTGCCAGCAACTTAAGGGGACTAGCGGGTGTCTACGAGCAGTACTTC.

This clonotype appeared many times. The chain joins TRBV24-1 to TRBJ2-7, with 9 positions matching TRBD1. CDR1 is KGHDR and CDR2 is SFDVKD in the germline V gene. This CDR3 has 17 residues. V was clipped by 3 bases and J by 3 bases; unmatched bases: 11. The DNA for the CDR3 is TGTGCCACCAGTGATCCGGGCCGACAGGGGGTATACTACGAGCAGTACTTC. Encoded protein: CATSDPGRQGVYYEQYF.

The rearrangement links TRBV28 to TRBJ2-7; 10 bases are a match to TRBD1. CDR1 and CDR2 (germline): MDHEN, SYDVKM. There are 17 residues in the CDR3. V dropped 3 bases and J dropped 7; count of bases not matched to a gene: 15. CDR3 in DNA: TGTGCCAGCAGTTTCTTGACAGGGGGCATTTTAGGGAAAGAGCAGTACTTC. This codes for CASSFLTGGILGKEQYF.

This clonotype has ten or more counts. The V and J genes are TRBV20-1 and TRBJ2-1, with D possibly TRBD1 on 6 matching bases. The CDR3 length is 15 residues. V lost 4 bases and J lost 2, with 15 bases in between. Germline-derived CDR1 and CDR2 are DFQATT and SNEGSKA (reference sequence). This chain's CDR3 is CSAKPGHFPYNEQFF. CDR3 DNA: TGCAGTGCTAAACCGGGACACTTCCCCTACAATGAGCAGTTCTTC.

This clonotype has a count of ten or more. The chain has TRBV9 and TRBJ1-2; D is unclear. V dropped 0 bases and J dropped 3 bases, with 15 bases sitting between them. The CDR3 extends over 16 amino acids. Germline V gene sequence: CDR1 SGDLS, CDR2 YYNGEE. The CDR3 here is CASSVAPLNVDYGYTF. The CDR3, as DNA: TGTGCCAGCAGCGTAGCTCCCCTTAACGTCGACTATGGCTACACCTTC.

This chain connects TRBV4-1 to TRBJ2-2, with 7 positions matching TRBD1. Germline V gene data show CDR1 as MGHRA and CDR2 as YSYEKL. The CDR3 spans 15 residues. The V segment lost 4 bases and the J segment 2 bases; nucleotides outside the gene matches: 4. The CDR3 DNA is TGCGCCAGCAGCCGCCGACAGGGAAACACCGGGGAGCTGTTTTTT. Protein sequence: CASSRRQGNTGELFF.

This clonotype has more than one count but fewer than ten. The CDR3 loop reads CASSANPAPGAKNIQYF. In DNA, the CDR3 is TGTGCCAGCAGCGCCAACCCAGCTCCTGGGGCCAAAAACATTCAGTACTTC. This chain joins TRBV9 and TRBJ2-4, with D uncertain. Germline CDR1 and CDR2: SGDLS and YYNGEE. The V gene lost 3 bases and the J gene lost 1 base, with 17 bases spanning the gap. The CDR3 sequence is 17 residues long.

This clonotype was counted many times. This chain links TRBV29-1 with TRBJ1-2; the match to TRBD1 covers 10 bases. The CDR3 is 13 residues long. Germline-derived CDR1 and CDR2 are SQVTM and ANQGSEA. Trimming removed 4 bases from V and 3 bases from J; junction bases left unmatched: 2. The CDR3 reads CSVGTGGDYGYTF. The CDR3 DNA reads TGCAGCGTTGGGACAGGGGGTGACTATGGCTACACCTTC.

This clonotype was picked up one time. Being one base from a much bigger clone, this may be a read error. The V and J genes are TRBV12-3 or TRBV12-4 and TRBJ1-1, with D uncertain. CDR3 size: 13 residues. The CDR3 DNA reads as TGTGCCAACAGTTTAAAGACGAACACTGAAGCTTTCTTT. It specifies CANSLKTNTEAFF.

This clonotype occurred a few times. V is TRBV24-1 and J is TRBJ2-6; 8 nucleotides agree with TRBD1. The germline gives CDR1 KGHDR, CDR2 SFDVKD. CDR3 size: 18 residues. The trim removed 2 bases at V and 0 bases at J, leaving 5 bases unmatched. In DNA form, the CDR3 reads TGTGCCACCAGTGATTCGGGACAGGCCTACTCTGGGGCCAACGTCCTGACTTTC. Its translation: CATSDSGQAYSGANVLTF.

This clonotype was counted at least ten times. The V gene is TRBV28, the J gene TRBJ2-7; D perhaps matches TRBD2 (5 bases). The CDR3 runs to 14 residues. V gave up 7 bases and J gave up 0 bases, with 13 bases separating them. Germline-derived CDR1 and CDR2 are MDHEN and SYDVKM. The CDR3 bases are TGTGCCAGCAACCCTCGGACTGTCTCCTACGAGCAGTACTTC. This codes for CASNPRTVSYEQYF.

V usage is TRBV6-5 and J usage is TRBJ2-7; 7 bases align to TRBD2. J gave up 3 bases and V 2 bases, and 4 bases lay outside the gene matches. Germline CDR1 reads MNHEY; CDR2 reads SVGAGI. The CDR3 loop spans 14 amino acids. CDR3 amino acids: CASSYQRDFYEQYF. Written as DNA, the CDR3 is TGTGCCAGCAGTTACCAGCGGGACTTCTACGAGCAGTACTTC.

This clonotype was observed a few times. V usage is TRBV27 and J usage is TRBJ2-7, with 13 positions matching TRBD2. The CDR3 length is 14 residues. CDR1 is MNHEY and CDR2 is SMNVEV in the germline V gene (reference sequence). J gave up 1 base and V 8 bases, and 2 bases lay outside the gene matches. The CDR3 DNA reads as TGTGCCAGCGGACTAGCGGGAGAGTCCTACGAGCAGTACTTC. It translates to CASGLAGESYEQYF.

The chain uses TRBV12-3 or TRBV12-4 and TRBJ2-3; 15 nucleotides line up with TRBD2. The CDR3 runs to 17 residues. The junction had 6 bases not matched to a gene; V was cut back by 5 bases and J by 3 bases. The CDR3 DNA is TGTGCCAGCAGTAGGCCGGGACTAGCGGGAGGAACAGATACGCAGTATTTT. Protein sequence: CASSRPGLAGGTDTQYF.

This chain joins TRBV5-6 and TRBJ1-6; TRBD1 might be the D (5 bases). The CDR3 is 16 amino acids. The germline V gene encodes CDR1 SGHDT and CDR2 YYEEEE. Trimming shortened V by 4 bases and J by 10 bases, and 21 bases separated the two germline ends. The DNA for the CDR3 is TGTGCCAGCAGCGGGCTCCAGGGTGCATCAGGATCACCCCTCCACTTT. This sequence encodes CASSGLQGASGSPLHF. The entire variable domain, with the rest obtained from reference TRBV5-6 and TRBJ1-6, is as follows: DAGVTQSPTHLIKTRGQQVTLRCSPKSGHDTVSWYQQALGQGPQFIFQYYEEEERQRGNFPDRFSGHQFPNYSSELNVNALLLGDSALYLCASSGLQGASGSPLHFGNGTRLTVT.

This clonotype was seen at least ten times. The rearrangement uses TRBV7-9 and TRBJ2-1; TRBD1 matches at 10 bases. After removal of 4 bases from V and 0 bases from J, the junction contained 12 bases not matched to a gene. This CDR3 contains 19 residues. CDR1 SEHNR and CDR2 FQNEAQ come from the germline V gene (reference sequence). DNA for the CDR3: TGTGCCAGCAGCTCCAACCGGGACAGGGGCCTAAGCTCCTACAATGAGCAGTTCTTC. It is translated as CASSSNRDRGLSSYNEQFF.

This clonotype was seen repeatedly, ten times or more. The rearrangement uses TRBV20-1 and TRBJ2-7; 11 bases align to TRBD2. Germline V gene sequence: CDR1 DFQATT, CDR2 SNEGSKA (reference sequence). Trimming cost V 0 bases and J 2 bases; bases outside gene matches: 3. CDR3 size: 15 residues. DNA for the CDR3: TGCAGTGCTAGAGATAGCGGGAGGGACACCTACGAGCAGTACTTC. Translating it yields CSARDSGRDTYEQYF.

This clonotype was picked up a small number of times. The chain recombines TRBV5-5 with TRBJ2-7, with 8 bases matching TRBD2. Germline CDR1 is SGHKS and CDR2 is YYEKEE (reference sequence). This CDR3 comprises 14 residues. Trimming removed 4 bases from V and 3 bases from J; junction bases left unmatched: 6. CDR3 sequence reads: CASSPGLDNYEQYF. The CDR3 nucleotides read TGTGCCAGCAGCCCGGGACTAGATAACTACGAGCAGTACTTC.

This clonotype has just a few counts. The DNA for the CDR3 is TGTGCCACCAGTGATTTTTACTATGGCTACACCTTC. Its translation: CATSDFYYGYTF. The V gene is TRBV24-1, the J gene TRBJ1-2; D gene ambiguous. Germline loops: CDR1 KGHDR, CDR2 SFDVKD. The CDR3 has 12 residues. With 1 base removed from V and 3 bases from J, the gap between germline ends came to 2 bases.

This clonotype was seen a handful of times. The chain uses TRBV12-5 and TRBJ1-2; 12 bases map to TRBD1. CDR3 length: 19 residues. Germline assignment: CDR1 LGHNT and CDR2 FRNRAP. After removal of 0 bases from V and 6 bases from J, the junction contained 14 bases not matched to a gene. The CDR3 DNA sequence: TGTGCTAGTGGTTTGGTACTGGGGACAGGGGGCTACCACTATGATGGCTACACCTTC. The encoded protein is CASGLVLGTGGYHYDGYTF.

This clonotype has a handful of counts. The gene calls are TRBV4-1 and TRBJ1-5; the D is unclear. Germline V gene sequence: CDR1 MGHRA, CDR2 YSYEKL. The CDR3 has 13 residues. The V and J ends lost 5 bases and 2 bases respectively, with 7 bases between them. DNA of the CDR3: TGCGCCAGCAGCGAAAGGGGCAATCAGCCCCAGCATTTT. Protein: CASSERGNQPQHF.

This chain joins TRBV7-9 and TRBJ1-1; a possible D gene is TRBD1 (5 bases). Looked up from germline, CDR1 is SEHNR and CDR2 is FQNEAQ (reference sequence). Trimming cost V 1 base and J 2 bases, with 17 bases left between them. The CDR3 has 17 residues. The CDR3 DNA reads as TGTGCCAGCAGCTTAGGTGCGGAATTTGGGGCCAACACTGAAGCTTTCTTT. Translating it yields CASSLGAEFGANTEAFF. Full variable domain (rest looked up from reference TRBV7-9 and TRBJ1-1): DTGVSQNPRHKITKRGQNVTFRCDPISEHNRLYWYRQTLGQGPEFLTYFQNEAQLEKSRLLSDRFSAERPKGSFSTLEIQRTEQGDSAMYLCASSLGAEFGANTEAFFGQGTRLTVV.

In this sample, this clonotype turned up many times. V is TRBV11-2 and J is TRBJ2-7; D gene unclear. CDR3 length equals 15 residues. V shed 3 bases and J shed 3 bases, with 15 bases lying between them. Looked up from germline, CDR1 is SGHAT and CDR2 is FQNNGV. Here the CDR3 reads CASSFAGGEHYEQYF. As DNA, the CDR3 is TGTGCCAGCAGCTTCGCAGGTGGAGAACACTACGAGCAGTACTTC.

This clonotype was picked up many times. The chain links TRBV7-2 to TRBJ2-1, with 12 positions matching TRBD1. Trimming cost V 2 bases and J 8 bases; bases outside gene matches: 4. The CDR3 has 15 residues. Germline CDR1 reads SGHTA; CDR2 reads FQGNSA. The CDR3 sequence: CASSLIGTGGHEQFF. The CDR3 DNA reads TGTGCCAGCAGCTTAATTGGGACAGGGGGCCATGAGCAGTTCTTC.

There are many counts of this clonotype. V usage is TRBV28 and J usage is TRBJ2-2; D remains ambiguous. The V end lost 7 bases, the J end lost 9 bases, and 9 bases lay between the germline ends. Germline lookup yields CDR1 MDHEN and CDR2 SYDVKM. This CDR3 has 11 residues. The chain's CDR3 is CASTSPRELFF. The CDR3 DNA follows: TGTGCCAGCACATCCCCCCGGGAGCTGTTTTTT.

The rearrangement links TRBV25-1 to TRBJ1-2, with a possible D match to TRBD1 (5 bases). V lost 1 base, J lost 2 bases, and 8 bases lay in between. The CDR3 has 14 amino acids. CDR1 MGHDK and CDR2 SYGVNS come from the germline V gene. CDR3 in amino acids: CASSESGRNYGYTF. The CDR3 DNA sequence: TGTGCCAGCAGTGAATCGGGACGAAACTATGGCTACACCTTC.